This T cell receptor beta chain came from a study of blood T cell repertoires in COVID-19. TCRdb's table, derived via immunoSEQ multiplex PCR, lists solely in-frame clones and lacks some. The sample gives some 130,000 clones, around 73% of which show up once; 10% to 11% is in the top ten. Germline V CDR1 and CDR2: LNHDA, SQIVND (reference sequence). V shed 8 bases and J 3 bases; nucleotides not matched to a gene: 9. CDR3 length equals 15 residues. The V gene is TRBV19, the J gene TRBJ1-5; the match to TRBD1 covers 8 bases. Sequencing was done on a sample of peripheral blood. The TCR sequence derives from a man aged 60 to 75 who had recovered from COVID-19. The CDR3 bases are TGTGCCAGTCGATTGGGACAGGTTGACAATCAGCCCCAGCATTTT. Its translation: CASRLGQVDNQPQHF.